The 16 T cell receptor beta chains in this list originate from one sample, sequenced in a study of blood T cell repertoires in COVID-19. Libraries were prepared by immunoSEQ multiplex PCR; TCRdb keeps only in-frame clonotypes and omits some of them. The top ten clones hold around 11% of a sample with 250,000 to 300,000 clones, more than 70% of them seen once. Sample: peripheral blood. These TCRs come from a woman in her 30s with COVID-19, enrolled during active disease.

The V gene is TRBV5-8, the J gene TRBJ1-5; D ambiguous. Deletions cut 6 bases from V and 2 bases from J, with 15 bases between. This CDR3 spans 15 amino acids. The germline gives CDR1 SGHTS, CDR2 YDEGEE. CDR3 DNA sequence: TGTGCCAGCACCCCGATGGGAGAGGGCAATCAGCCCCAGCATTTT. This sequence encodes CASTPMGEGNQPQHF.

The chain is built from TRBV5-4 and TRBJ2-1; 14 nucleotides match TRBD2. Germline CDR1 SGHNT, CDR2 YYREEE (reference sequence). The CDR3 has 19 residues. The junction had 23 bases not matched to a gene; V was cut back by 8 bases and J by 10 bases. In DNA form, the CDR3 reads TGTGCCAGACCCGACAAGAGACTAGCGGGAGGGCTACATTCCAAGGAGCAGTTCTTC. Encoded protein: CARPDKRLAGGLHSKEQFF.

The chain carries TRBV7-2 and TRBJ2-7, with 7 bases lining up with TRBD2. Looked up from germline, CDR1 is SGHTA and CDR2 is FQGNSA. The CDR3 sequence is 15 residues long. Trimming removed 1 base from V and 4 bases from J; junction bases left unmatched: 7. As DNA, the CDR3 is TGTGCCAGCAGCTTAGACAGCGGGAAGGAGTACGAGCAGTACTTC. Protein product: CASSLDSGKEYEQYF.

The V gene is TRBV5-6, the J gene TRBJ2-2, with a tentative D call TRBD2 (6 bases). Per the germline V gene, CDR1 is SGHDT and CDR2 is YYEEEE. Trimming stripped 2 bases from V and 6 bases from J, with 14 bases between. This CDR3 comprises 15 residues. CDR3: CASSFGRSLAGELFF. The CDR3 nucleotides are TGTGCCAGCAGCTTCGGGAGAAGCTTGGCCGGGGAGCTGTTTTTT.

This chain uses TRBV19 with TRBJ2-3; D remains unclear. This CDR3 has 14 residues. CDR1 LNHDA and CDR2 SQIVND come from the germline V gene (reference sequence). V was clipped by 1 base and J by 0 bases, with 5 bases between them. CDR3 loop: CASSIGRSTDTQYF. In DNA form, the CDR3 reads TGTGCCAGTAGTATAGGCAGGAGCACAGATACGCAGTATTTT.

The rearrangement links TRBV4-3 to TRBJ2-7, with a possible D match to TRBD2 (6 bases). From germline, CDR1 is LGHNA and CDR2 YSLEER. V dropped 1 base and J dropped 2 bases, with 18 bases sitting between them. This CDR3 region has 17 residues. The CDR3 protein is CASSQGQPGLGPYEQYF. CDR3 DNA sequence: TGCGCCAGCAGCCAAGGCCAACCGGGACTGGGTCCCTACGAGCAGTACTTC.

CDR3 loop: CASSLTKPGSQFF. CDR3 DNA sequence: TGTGCCAGCAGCTTAACGAAACCAGGGTCCCAGTTCTTC. The chain links TRBV7-9 to TRBJ2-1; tentatively, D is TRBD1 (5 bases). The CDR3 has 13 amino acids. The germline V and J ends were trimmed by 2 bases and 13 bases, with 15 bases remaining between them. From germline, CDR1 is SEHNR and CDR2 FQNEAQ (reference sequence). The full variable domain, rest sourced from reference TRBV7-9 and TRBJ2-1, is DTGVSQNPRHKITKRGQNVTFRCDPISEHNRLYWYRQTLGQGPEFLTYFQNEAQLEKSRLLSDRFSAERPKGSFSTLEIQRTEQGDSAMYLCASSLTKPGSQFFGPGTRLTVL.

Concerning this clone: Additional DNA sequences in this sample encode the identical CDR3. J is TRBJ1-2 and V is TRBV4-2; 9 bases match TRBD1. V shed 0 bases and J 8 bases; nucleotides not matched to a gene: 7. The length of the CDR3 is 15 residues. Germline values: CDR1 LGHNA, CDR2 YNFKEQ. The CDR3 DNA sequence: TGTGCCAGCAGCCAAGAGACAGGGGGATATAACGGCTACACCTTC. Translated, it gives CASSQETGGYNGYTF.

This rearrangement joins TRBV11-2 to TRBJ1-4; D gene uncertain. CDR1 and CDR2 (germline): SGHAT, FQNNGV. V was clipped by 5 bases and J by 0 bases, with 10 bases between them. CDR3 size: 15 residues. CDR3 coding DNA: TGTGCCAGCAGCCCCCTAGACCCAACTAATGAAAAACTGTTTTTT. Amino acids: CASSPLDPTNEKLFF.

The chain links TRBV9 to TRBJ1-1; D is undetermined. CDR3 size: 14 residues. Germline V lookup: CDR1 SGDLS, CDR2 YYNGEE. V was cut by 0 bases and J by 1 base, with 7 bases left in between. The CDR3 protein is CASSVDRANTEAFF. CDR3 DNA sequence: TGTGCCAGCAGCGTAGACAGAGCGAACACTGAAGCTTTCTTT. The variable domain in full, with the rest retrieved from reference TRBV9 and TRBJ1-1, is DSGVTQTPKHLITATGQRVTLRCSPRSGDLSVYWYQQSLDQGLQFLIQYYNGEERAKGNILERFSAQQFPDLHSELNLSSLELGDSALYFCASSVDRANTEAFFGQGTRLTVV.

The rearrangement uses TRBV29-1 and TRBJ2-3; the match to TRBD2 covers 12 bases. The CDR3 consists of 14 residues. The germline V gene encodes CDR1 SQVTM and CDR2 ANQGSEA. V was pared by 4 bases and J by 7 bases, with 6 bases of the junction left unmatched. CDR3 bases: TGCAGCGTTGGACTAGCGGGAGTGTCAAATACGCAGTATTTT. Residues: CSVGLAGVSNTQYF.

The chain recombines TRBV28 with TRBJ1-4, with D possibly matching TRBD1 (6 bases). The CDR3 runs 12 residues. V gave up 10 bases and J gave up 4 bases, with 10 bases separating them. The germline gives CDR1 MDHEN, CDR2 SYDVKM. The CDR3 loop reads CATEDSNEKLFF. The DNA of the CDR3 is TGTGCCACCGAGGACAGTAATGAAAAACTGTTTTTT.

This clone was picked up a small number of times. The chain employs TRBV5-4 and TRBJ2-7, with 11 bases that match TRBD2. The CDR3 consists of 15 residues. In germline, CDR1 is SGHNT, CDR2 YYREEE (reference sequence). V lost 4 bases, J lost 5 bases, and 8 bases stayed unmatched. CDR3 protein: CASSPGTSGPHEQYF. CDR3 coding DNA: TGTGCCAGCAGCCCCGGGACTAGCGGTCCCCACGAGCAGTACTTC.

The rearrangement joins TRBV30 to TRBJ1-5; D perhaps matches TRBD1 (5 bases). Trimming shortened V by 2 bases and J by 3 bases, and 8 bases separated the two germline ends. The germline gives CDR1 GTSNPN, CDR2 SVGIG (reference sequence). The CDR3 runs to 13 residues. The chain's CDR3 is CAWSQGNNQPQHF. The CDR3 DNA reads TGTGCCTGGAGTCAGGGAAACAATCAGCCCCAGCATTTT.

This clone was seen a single time. The V and J genes are TRBV5-1 and TRBJ1-1; D remains unclear. Deletions cut 0 bases from V and 2 bases from J, with 5 bases between. CDR1 is SGHRS, CDR2 YFSETQ, per germline. The CDR3 covers 13 residues. CDR3 sequence: CASSLDINTEAFF. CDR3 DNA: TGCGCCAGCAGCTTGGATATTAACACTGAAGCTTTCTTT.

This clone was seen just once. The chain carries TRBV2 and TRBJ2-7; TRBD1 agrees at 7 bases. In germline, CDR1 is SNHLY, CDR2 FYNNEI. V lost 6 bases and J lost 0; bases outside the gene matches: 2. There are 13 residues in the CDR3. CDR3: CASSTGVSYEQYF. In nucleotides, the CDR3 is TGTGCCAGCAGCACAGGGGTCTCCTACGAGCAGTACTTC.